The 23 T cell receptor beta chains listed next were all sequenced from one sample in a study of T cells in Graves' hyperthyroidism and ophthalmopathy. RNA transcripts gave rise to amplified TCR beta CDR3 regions. HTBI primers were the set used in a first-round RT-PCR of the TCR CDR3. TCRdb reanalysed the multiplex PCR reads using MiXCR and keeps one entry per CDR3 protein. This table has hundreds of thousands of distinct CDR3 sequences, over 15% appearing once. Sequenced sample: blood. The receptors shown here come from a woman in her late teens or twenties with Graves' ophthalmopathy.

This clonotype was seen repeatedly, ten times or more. The chain carries TRBV29-1 and TRBJ1-1; possible D gene TRBD1, 6 bases. Germline CDR1 and CDR2: SQVTM and ANQGSEA. The CDR3 extends over 12 amino acids. Between the trimmed V and J ends, which lost 3 bases and 3 bases, there was a span of 8 bases. The CDR3 loop is CSVEQGHTEAFF. The CDR3 nucleotides are TGCAGCGTTGAGCAGGGGCACACTGAAGCTTTCTTT.

This clonotype was seen repeatedly, ten times or more. The genes are TRBV9 and TRBJ1-1, with 10 bases lining up with TRBD1. The CDR3 totals 18 residues. CDR1 is SGDLS and CDR2 is YYNGEE in the germline V gene. The V gene end was trimmed by 3 bases and the J gene end by 1 base; junction bases not matched to a gene: 12. The CDR3 reads CASSAEGQGDLWNTEAFF. The CDR3 nucleotides read TGTGCCAGCAGCGCCGAAGGACAGGGGGATTTATGGAACACTGAAGCTTTCTTT.

This clonotype turned up a few times. The chain is built from TRBV12-3 or TRBV12-4 and TRBJ2-1; D is undetermined. CDR3 length: 14 amino acids. V was shortened by 1 base and J by 6 bases, with 10 bases between the two germline ends. This CDR3 reads CASSLGGLFNEQFF. For the CDR3, the DNA is TGTGCCAGCAGTTTAGGTGGCCTCTTCAATGAGCAGTTCTTC.

The chain combines TRBV29-1 with TRBJ1-2; 8 positions match TRBD1. This CDR3 has 15 residues. The trim removed 4 bases at V and 4 bases at J, leaving 11 bases unmatched. CDR1 is SQVTM and CDR2 is ANQGSEA in the germline V gene. CDR3 region: CSVAGSGTGAYGYTF. The CDR3 nucleotides are TGCAGCGTTGCGGGATCAGGGACAGGAGCCTATGGCTACACCTTC.

This clonotype was seen many times. This chain joins TRBV3-1 and TRBJ1-2; 7 bases map to TRBD1. CDR3 size: 13 residues. The V gene's germline CDR1 is LGHDT and CDR2 YNNKEL (reference sequence). V lost 3 bases and J lost 4; bases outside the gene matches: 2. The CDR3 reads CASSQAGGYGYTF. CDR3 DNA sequence: TGTGCCAGCAGCCAGGCAGGGGGCTATGGCTACACCTTC.

This clonotype was detected a few times. The chain is built from TRBV30 and TRBJ1-1; possibly TRBD1 for D (5 bases). CDR3 size: 12 residues. Trimming shortened V by 7 bases and J by 5 bases, and 14 bases separated the two germline ends. The germline CDR1 and CDR2 sequences are GTSNPN and SVGIG (reference sequence). The CDR3 nucleotides read TGTGCCTCCCTGGGGGGGAGGACTGAAGCTTTCTTT. It codes for CASLGGRTEAFF.

Concerning this clonotype itself: This could be a read error, since a much larger clone is one nucleotide away. The rearrangement joins TRBV30 to TRBJ1-5, with D possibly being TRBD1 (5 bases). The CDR3 extends over 12 amino acids. Looked up from germline, CDR1 is GTSNPN and CDR2 is SVGIG (reference sequence). Trimming removed 2 bases at V and 7 bases at J, with 9 bases between. The CDR3 bases are TGTGCCTGGAGTAGGAGGGGCCAGCCCCAGCATTTT. Encoded protein: CAWSRRGQPQHF.

This clonotype was observed many times. CDR3 amino acids: CASSPWTGEQDYGYTF. The CDR3 DNA follows: TGTGCCAGCAGTCCCTGGACAGGGGAGCAGGACTATGGCTACACCTTC. The chain uses TRBV6-1 and TRBJ1-2; 9 positions agree with TRBD1. Germline lookup yields CDR1 MNHNS and CDR2 SASEGT. V dropped 5 bases and J dropped 3; count of bases not matched to a gene: 10. The length of the CDR3 is 16 residues.

The sample holds many counts of this clonotype. This chain links TRBV20-1 with TRBJ2-7; possible D gene TRBD2, 5 bases. The CDR3 covers 12 residues. The V gene's germline CDR1 is DFQATT and CDR2 SNEGSKA (reference sequence). Between the trimmed V and J ends, which lost 5 bases and 3 bases, there was a span of 11 bases. DNA of the CDR3: TGCAGTGCTGGGAGACCGAGCTACGAGCAGTACTTC. Its protein product is CSAGRPSYEQYF.

V and J are TRBV7-9 and TRBJ1-1; D is unresolved. CDR1 and CDR2 (germline): SEHNR, FQNEAQ (reference sequence). This CDR3 has 14 amino acids. V was cut by 3 bases and J by 4 bases, with 12 bases left in between. In DNA, the CDR3 is TGTGCCAGCAGCTTGCCGAGCGATTCCACTGAAGCTTTCTTT. It specifies CASSLPSDSTEAFF.

This clonotype was seen repeatedly, ten times or more. The rearrangement uses TRBV28 and TRBJ2-4; perhaps D is TRBD1 or TRBD2 (5 bases each). Germline V gene lookup returns CDR1 MDHEN and CDR2 SYDVKM. Trimming took off 6 bases at V and 3 bases at J, with 12 bases between the two ends. The CDR3 runs 14 residues. CDR3 in DNA: TGTGCCAGCAGGGGGGATGCGGTCAAAAACATTCAGTACTTC. This sequence encodes CASRGDAVKNIQYF.

This clonotype has only a few counts. This chain connects TRBV10-3 to TRBJ1-5; D unclear. The CDR3 spans 15 residues. Germline V gene lookup returns CDR1 ENHRY and CDR2 SYGVKD. V was cut by 2 bases and J by 0 bases, with 8 bases left in between. In DNA form, the CDR3 reads TGTGCCATCAGTGAGCACGGTAATAGCAATCAGCCCCAGCATTTT. Protein: CAISEHGNSNQPQHF.

This clonotype was observed at least ten times. The rearrangement uses TRBV6-5 and TRBJ1-2, with TRBD1 matching over 9 bases. CDR1 MNHEY and CDR2 SVGAGI come from the germline V gene. The CDR3 is made up of 17 amino acids. V shed 0 bases, J shed 6 bases, and the junction held 11 bases outside the gene matches. The CDR3: CASSYSKGTGRINGYTF. The CDR3 DNA is TGTGCCAGCAGTTACTCGAAAGGGACAGGGCGCATAAATGGCTACACCTTC.

This clonotype showed up many times. A clone one base away is much larger, so this may be a read error. The J gene is TRBJ2-7, the V gene TRBV6-2 or TRBV6-3; a possible D gene is TRBD1 (6 bases). Looked up from germline, CDR1 is MNHEY and CDR2 is SVGEGT. Between the trimmed V and J ends, which lost 6 bases and 3 bases, there was a span of 9 bases. The CDR3 is 12 residues long. The CDR3 region is CASRPDSYEQYF. The DNA for the CDR3 is TGTGCCAGCAGGCCGGACAGCTACGAGCAGTACTTC.

The rearrangement uses TRBV6-1 and TRBJ1-2; D might be TRBD1 (5 bases). The V gene's germline CDR1 is MNHNS and CDR2 SASEGT. V was clipped by 5 bases and J by 10 bases, with 20 bases between them. This CDR3 region has 14 residues. For the CDR3, the DNA is TGTGCCAGCAGTCCCGGAGGGACGTCCAGAGACTACACCTTC. It encodes CASSPGGTSRDYTF.

This clonotype was picked up many times. DNA of the CDR3: TGTGCCAGCAGCCCCGGGACTAGCGGGAACCCTGCGAACACCGGGGAGCTGTTTTTT. It codes for CASSPGTSGNPANTGELFF. The chain uses TRBV12-3 or TRBV12-4 and TRBJ2-2; 13 nucleotides line up with TRBD2. This CDR3 has 19 residues. Germline trimming cut 6 bases from V and 0 bases from J; bases unmatched to any gene: 10.

This clonotype was counted only a few times. The chain employs TRBV6-1 and TRBJ1-5; TRBD1 might be the D (5 bases). CDR1 MNHNS and CDR2 SASEGT come from the germline V gene. The CDR3 has 15 amino acids. Trimming shortened V by 3 bases and J by 6 bases, and 15 bases separated the two germline ends. DNA of the CDR3: TGTGCCAGCAGTGACTGGGGCATAATAGGTCAGCCCCAGCATTTT. It yields the protein CASSDWGIIGQPQHF.

This clonotype has at least ten counts. The chain employs TRBV20-1 and TRBJ2-1; 8 bases agree with TRBD2. After removal of 5 bases from V and 8 bases from J, the junction contained 14 bases not matched to a gene. Looked up from germline, CDR1 is DFQATT and CDR2 is SNEGSKA (reference sequence). CDR3 length equals 15 residues. In DNA, the CDR3 is TGCAGTGCTTCGCCGGGACTAGTGTTTTTGGATGAGCAGTTCTTC. It codes for CSASPGLVFLDEQFF.

This clonotype was observed at least ten times. CDR3 DNA: TGTGCCAGCAGTAAATTCTGGGACAGGGCAGAGACCCAGTACTTC. It encodes CASSKFWDRAETQYF. The genes are TRBV6-2 or TRBV6-3 and TRBJ2-5; the match to TRBD1 covers 9 bases. The CDR3 is 15 amino acids. Looked up from germline, CDR1 is MNHEY and CDR2 is SVGEGT. Trimming took 5 bases from V and 4 from J; bases not matched to a gene: 8.

V and J are TRBV29-1 and TRBJ2-2, with D maybe TRBD2 (6 bases). This CDR3 contains 11 residues. Germline V CDR1 and CDR2: SQVTM, ANQGSEA. The CDR3 here is CGGRDSGELFF. CDR3 bases: TGCGGTGGCAGGGACTCCGGGGAGCTGTTTTTT.

There are many counts of this clonotype. The genes are TRBV3-1 and TRBJ2-7, with TRBD2 matching 14 bases. Trimming at V came to 4 bases and at J to 6 bases, leaving 11 bases not matched to a gene. The germline V gene has CDR1 LGHDT and CDR2 YNNKEL (reference sequence). CDR3 length: 17 amino acids. The CDR3 here is CASSPRLAGGTAVEQYF. The CDR3 DNA reads as TGTGCCAGCAGCCCCAGACTAGCGGGGGGGACCGCAGTCGAGCAGTACTTC.

Only a few counts were recorded for this clonotype. J is TRBJ1-1 and V is TRBV12-3 or TRBV12-4; 8 bases agree with TRBD1. The CDR3 loop spans 15 amino acids. V lost 8 bases and J lost 5; bases outside the gene matches: 13. CDR3 in amino acids: CASHLSAGGVTEAFF. The CDR3 DNA reads as TGTGCCAGCCATTTATCGGCAGGGGGCGTAACTGAAGCTTTCTTT.

This clonotype appeared many times. The genes are TRBV20-1 and TRBJ2-7; 7 bases are a match to TRBD2. This CDR3 is built from 14 residues. Unmatched junction bases numbered 9, after V lost 2 bases and J lost 5 bases. Germline loops: CDR1 DFQATT, CDR2 SNEGSKA (reference sequence). The CDR3 spells CSARRSGRKNEQYF. Written as DNA, the CDR3 is TGCAGTGCTAGAAGGTCCGGGAGGAAGAACGAGCAGTACTTC.